These T cell receptor beta chains were read from a single sample in a study of blood T cell repertoires in COVID-19. The protocol was immunoSEQ multiplex PCR, while the TCRdb copy is restricted to in-frame clones and leaves out a portion. The sample records around 380,000 clones, 70% to 90% being singletons. Specimen: PBMCs or T cells enriched from blood (not recorded which). The receptors originated from a man aged 25-45 years who had recovered from COVID-19. CDR3s include the opening cysteine and the closing phenylalanine or tryptophan. Each record gives: J gene, V gene, clone size, D gene, CDR3 DNA, CDR3 protein. D genes are given only for firm matches. Clone size is shown for a subset of rows, as once, few, many or a class of expanded clone.

TRBJ2-7 TRBV4-1 few NA TGCGCCAGCAGCCAAGTAGCGGAGGGGTACGAGCAGTACTTC CASSQVAEGYEQYF
TRBJ1-2 TRBV7-2 NA TRBD1 TGTGCCAGCAGCCAATCGACAGGGGTGCTGAACTATGGCTACACCTTC CASSQSTGVLNYGYTF
TRBJ1-1 TRBV5-1 NA TRBD1 TGCGCCAGCAGCCAATGGACAGGATCGGCGGGTGAAGCTTTCTTT CASSQWTGSAGEAFF
TRBJ1-5 TRBV7-8 once TRBD1 TGTGCCAGCAGCTTAGTACAGGGGATGTTACAGCCCCAGCATTTT CASSLVQGMLQPQHF
TRBJ1-6 TRBV9 NA TRBD1 TGTGCCAGCAGCGTAGGGACAGGGAATTCACCCCTCCACTTT CASSVGTGNSPLHF
TRBJ1-2 TRBV30 NA NA TGTGCCTGGAGCCTTCTGGACTCCTATGGCTACACCTTC CAWSLLDSYGYTF
TRBJ1-6 TRBV7-2 few NA TGTGCCAGCAGCCCCGAGGTTTATTCACCCCTCCACTTT CASSPEVYSPLHF
TRBJ1-2 TRBV25-1 NA NA TGTGCCAGCAGTGATCGTAACTATGGCTACACCTTC CASSDRNYGYTF
TRBJ1-4 TRBV27 once TRBD1 TGTGCCAGCAGTTTATCGTGGACAGGGGGCCAAAAACTGTTTTTT CASSLSWTGGQKLFF
TRBJ2-3 TRBV7-9 NA NA TGTGCCAGCAGCTTAACCGGGGATTGGACAGATACGCAGTATTTT CASSLTGDWTDTQYF
TRBJ1-2 TRBV7-2 NA NA TGTGCCAGCACCAAAGCTGTAACGGGTGACTATGGCTACACCTTC CASTKAVTGDYGYTF
TRBJ2-7 TRBV9 NA TRBD2 TGTGCCAGCAGCCCTCCGGGACTAGCGGGGGTTGAGCAGTACTTC CASSPPGLAGVEQYF
TRBJ1-2 TRBV7-9 NA TRBD1 TGTGCCAGCAGCTTAGTACCAGGACAGGGGAACTATGGCTACACCTTC CASSLVPGQGNYGYTF
TRBJ2-2 TRBV6-2/TRBV6-3 NA TRBD1 TGTGCCAGCAGTTACACCGGGACAGGGGGTCGGACCGGGGAGCTGTTTTTT CASSYTGTGGRTGELFF
TRBJ1-1 TRBV30 NA NA TGTGCCTGGAGTTTGAACTCTGAAGCTTTCTTT CAWSLNSEAFF
TRBJ2-7 TRBV6-5 NA NA TGTGCCAGCAGTTACTCCTATAGCTACGAGCAGTACTTC CASSYSYSYEQYF
TRBJ1-2 TRBV30 NA NA TGTGCCTGGAGTGTAGGGGGGGTTCCCTATGGCTACACCTTC CAWSVGGVPYGYTF
TRBJ1-6 TRBV6-5 NA NA TGTGCCAGCAGTACTTTTATGGAGGATTCACCCCTCCACTTT CASSTFMEDSPLHF
TRBJ2-5 TRBV18 NA NA TGTGCCAGCTCACCTTCCACAGTCCAAGAGACCCAGTACTTC CASSPSTVQETQYF
TRBJ1-1 TRBV4-3 once NA TGCGCCAGCAGCCAAGAATTCAACCCAGGGGTGAACACTGAAGCTTTCTTT CASSQEFNPGVNTEAFF
TRBJ1-6 TRBV19 few TRBD1 TGTGCCAGTCGGGATCCTATCCCGACGACAGGGACGGATTCACCCCTCCACTTT CASRDPIPTTGTDSPLHF
TRBJ1-6 TRBV5-1 NA TRBD1 TGCGCCAGCAGAACTACAGGGGAATTTCATTCACCCCTCCACTTT CASRTTGEFHSPLHF
TRBJ1-1 TRBV5-1 NA NA TGCGCCAGCAGCTTGGGGTCAGTGGACACTGAAGCTTTCTTT CASSLGSVDTEAFF
TRBJ2-1 TRBV4-2 NA TRBD1 TGTGCCAGCAGCCAGTCCGGAGGACAGGGCCATGAGCAGTTCTTC CASSQSGGQGHEQFF
TRBJ2-3 TRBV7-9 NA TRBD1 TGTGCCAGCAGCTTATTGAGGGGGCATCGGACAGATACGCAGTATTTT CASSLLRGHRTDTQYF
TRBJ1-2 TRBV7-2 few NA TGTGCCAGCCTCCTGGCGGCTAACTATGGCTACACCTTC CASLLAANYGYTF
TRBJ2-1 TRBV7-2 NA NA TGTGCCAGCAGCCCCACGGTGGGACAAGGGATGGCCCTGTTCTTC CASSPTVGQGMALFF
TRBJ1-1 TRBV6-5 NA NA TGTGCCAGCAGTTTTTTCAGGGCTAACACTGAAGCTTTCTTT CASSFFRANTEAFF
TRBJ2-3 TRBV6-1 NA NA TGTGCCAGCAGTGAAGTCACGGCAGATACGCAGTATTTT CASSEVTADTQYF
TRBJ1-2 TRBV12-1 NA NA TGTGCCAGCAGCTTACAGACGAACTATGGCTACACCTTC CASSLQTNYGYTF
TRBJ2-1 TRBV19 NA NA TGTGCCAGTGAGCCTTTAACAGGGAGCTCCTACAATGAGCAGTTCTTC CASEPLTGSSYNEQFF
TRBJ2-7 TRBV5-6 NA TRBD1 TGTGCCAGCAGCCAGGGACAGCCTAGCTCCTACGAGCAGTACTTC CASSQGQPSSYEQYF
TRBJ2-4 TRBV11-2 NA TRBD1 TGTGCCAGCAGCTTAACCGACAGGGGGTTTAGCAAAAACATTCAGTACTTC CASSLTDRGFSKNIQYF
TRBJ1-2 TRBV7-2 NA NA TGTGCCAGCGGCTTTCAATCGGGAGGCTATGGCTACACCTTC CASGFQSGGYGYTF
TRBJ2-6 TRBV6-6 once TRBD1 TGTGCCAGCAGTAGAGACAGGGGGGGAGGGGCCAACGTCCTGACTTTC CASSRDRGGGANVLTF
TRBJ2-7 TRBV7-9 NA NA TGTGCCAGCGCTTCCCCACTTTACGAGCAGTACTTC CASASPLYEQYF
TRBJ1-3 TRBV9 NA TRBD1 TGTGCCAGCAGCGTAACGCAGGGGGTAGGAAACACCATATATTTT CASSVTQGVGNTIYF
TRBJ2-5 TRBV20-1 NA TRBD2 TGCAGTGCTAGTACCTCCGGGACTAGTGCCCAGTACTTC CSASTSGTSAQYF
TRBJ2-1 TRBV19 NA NA TGTGCCTCCAAGGACATCCTCTCCTACAATGAGCAGTTCTTC CASKDILSYNEQFF
TRBJ2-3 TRBV11-2 NA TRBD2 TGTGCCAGCAGCTTCCCTAGCGGGGGAGATACGCAGTATTTT CASSFPSGGDTQYF
TRBJ2-3 TRBV7-9 few TRBD1 TGTGCCAGCAGCTCCGGGGCGAGGGGGCAAGATACGCAGTATTTT CASSSGARGQDTQYF
TRBJ2-3 TRBV19 NA NA TGTGCCAGTAGTATCGGAGATACGCAGTATTTT CASSIGDTQYF
TRBJ1-2 TRBV7-6 NA NA TGTGCCAGCAGCTATCAAGAGGGCTCTGGTGGCTACACCTTC CASSYQEGSGGYTF
TRBJ2-2 TRBV30 NA NA TGTGCAAGGGGGACGAACACCGGGGAGCTGTTTTTT CARGTNTGELFF
TRBJ2-5 TRBV5-1 NA NA TGCGCCAGCAGCTGGTCGGTTAAAGAGACCCAGTACTTC CASSWSVKETQYF
TRBJ2-1 TRBV19 NA TRBD1 TGTGCCAGTAGTATCGGGACAGGCCTTGAGCAGTTCTTC CASSIGTGLEQFF
TRBJ2-1 TRBV4-1 once TRBD1 TGCGCCAGCAGCCTGGGACAGAACAATGAGCAGTTCTTC CASSLGQNNEQFF
TRBJ1-1 TRBV11-2 NA NA TGTGCCAGCAGCATCGGACCGGGAACGGGGGCTTTCTTT CASSIGPGTGAFF
TRBJ2-7 TRBV25-1 NA NA TGTGCCAGCATCCAGAACCGCGAGCAGTACTTC CASIQNREQYF
TRBJ2-1 TRBV5-1 NA NA TGCGCCAGCAGGACCCCGGACAGTAACAATGAGCAGTTCTTC CASRTPDSNNEQFF
TRBJ1-2 TRBV4-1 few NA TGCGCCAGCCGCGGGAGGGATGGCTACACCTTC CASRGRDGYTF
TRBJ2-5 TRBV5-4 NA NA TGTGCCAGCAGAACCGGACTGCAAGAGACCCAGTACTTC CASRTGLQETQYF
TRBJ1-1 TRBV12-3/TRBV12-4 once NA TGTGCCAGCAGAAAACGGGGTGTAACTGAAGCTTTCTTT CASRKRGVTEAFF
TRBJ2-7 TRBV4-2 NA TRBD1 TGTGCCAGCAGCCAAGTAGGGGACAGGGGCCTCTACGAGCAGTACTTC CASSQVGDRGLYEQYF
TRBJ2-7 TRBV13 NA NA TGTGCCAGCAGCGAAAAAGGACTCCGCCTCGAGCAGTACTTC CASSEKGLRLEQYF
TRBJ2-1 TRBV18 NA NA TGTGCCAGCTCACCACCGCGGGGCGTTTACGATGAGCAGTTCTTC CASSPPRGVYDEQFF
TRBJ1-4 TRBV3-1/TRBV3-2 few NA TGTGCCAGCAGCCAAGAAACCAGGGTCGGCGGAAAACTGTTTTTT CASSQETRVGGKLFF
TRBJ2-3 TRBV10-1 NA NA TGCGCCAGCAGTGATACGGGGGGCGTCGCAGATACGCAGTATTTT CASSDTGGVADTQYF
TRBJ1-1 TRBV4-3 NA NA TGCGCCAGCAGCCAAGTCTCGAACACTGAAGCTTTCTTT CASSQVSNTEAFF